These 23 T cell receptor beta chains were sequenced from one sample in a study of shared clonotypes between healthy human individuals. Method: immunoSEQ multiplex PCR; TCRdb's copy keeps in-frame clones and lacks some. The sample has about 2.1 million clones, over 85% seen once. In the naive CD8 group, cells lacked CD45RO and were positively selected for CCR7, so terminally differentiated effector memory CD45RA+ cells were left out. The sample comprised naive CD8+ T cells from PBMCs. These receptors were collected from a man younger than 35 in good health. Some clones in this sample may be carry-over from other donors' samples.

The chain joins TRBV9 to TRBJ1-2, with no clear D. The CDR3 consists of 13 residues. CDR1 SGDLS and CDR2 YYNGEE come from the germline V gene. V lost 3 bases and J lost 5, with 11 bases in between. CDR3 protein: CASSGTVDYGYTF. The DNA of the CDR3 is TGTGCCAGCAGCGGGACGGTGGATTATGGCTACACCTTC.

The chain carries TRBV7-9 and TRBJ1-2; D remains unclear. Germline V CDR1 and CDR2: SEHNR, FQNEAQ (reference sequence). The CDR3 covers 14 residues. V was cut by 5 bases and J by 5 bases, with 15 bases left in between. The CDR3 region is CASSPGAVGYGYTF. The DNA for the CDR3 is TGTGCCAGCAGCCCCGGAGCTGTGGGTTATGGCTACACCTTC.

The V gene is TRBV29-1, the J gene TRBJ1-2, with D hard to call. Germline assignment: CDR1 SQVTM and CDR2 ANQGSEA. The V end was cut by 6 bases, the J end by 6 bases, with 11 bases between. There are 11 residues in the CDR3. CDR3 coding DNA: TGCAGCGTCGGAGACCTGCATGGCTACACCTTC. It yields the protein CSVGDLHGYTF.

Concerning this clone itself: The sample carries other DNA sequences with the same CDR3. J is TRBJ2-1 and V is TRBV9; D gene unclear. V lost 1 base to trimming and J lost 5 bases, with 7 bases between them. Germline V CDR1 and CDR2: SGDLS, YYNGEE. The CDR3 spans 13 residues. CDR3 nucleotides: TGTGCCAGCAGCGTATATCCAAACAATGAGCAGTTCTTC. This gives the protein CASSVYPNNEQFF.

The CDR3 nucleotides read TGTGCCAGCAGCTGGACAGAATACACAGATACGCAGTATTTT. As protein: CASSWTEYTDTQYF. The chain couples TRBV7-9 to TRBJ2-3, with D perhaps TRBD1 (6 bases). Trimming shortened V by 4 bases and J by 2 bases, and 10 bases separated the two germline ends. From germline, CDR1 is SEHNR and CDR2 FQNEAQ (reference sequence). The CDR3 extends over 14 amino acids. The full variable domain, completed using reference TRBV7-9 and TRBJ2-3, is DTGVSQNPRHKITKRGQNVTFRCDPISEHNRLYWYRQTLGQGPEFLTYFQNEAQLEKSRLLSDRFSAERPKGSFSTLEIQRTEQGDSAMYLCASSWTEYTDTQYFGPGTRLTVL.

The V gene is TRBV9, the J gene TRBJ1-1; TRBD1 might be the D (6 bases). There are 16 residues in the CDR3. Germline loops: CDR1 SGDLS, CDR2 YYNGEE. V was pared by 4 bases and J by 1 base, with 17 bases between. CDR3 amino acids: CASSLRLDRPNTEAFF. DNA for the CDR3: TGTGCCAGCAGCTTGCGGCTGGACAGACCGAACACTGAAGCTTTCTTT.

The rearrangement uses TRBV7-3 and TRBJ2-1; no definite D call. This CDR3 comprises 15 residues. V was cut by 5 bases and J by 3 bases, with 14 bases left in between. Germline V gives CDR1 SGHTA, CDR2 FQGTGA. The CDR3, as DNA: TGTGCCAGCAGCCCTGGGCTAGGGCGCTACAATGAGCAGTTCTTC. Encoded protein: CASSPGLGRYNEQFF.

The chain recombines TRBV5-6 with TRBJ2-7; possibly TRBD1 for D (6 bases). There are 14 residues in the CDR3. Germline lookup yields CDR1 SGHDT and CDR2 YYEEEE. V was pared by 1 base and J by 0 bases, with 8 bases between. The chain's CDR3 is CASSLTGFSYEQYF. CDR3 DNA sequence: TGTGCCAGCAGCTTGACAGGGTTCTCCTACGAGCAGTACTTC. The variable domain in full, with the rest retrieved from reference TRBV5-6 and TRBJ2-7, is DAGVTQSPTHLIKTRGQQVTLRCSPKSGHDTVSWYQQALGQGPQFIFQYYEEEERQRGNFPDRFSGHQFPNYSSELNVNALLLGDSALYLCASSLTGFSYEQYFGPGTRLTVT.

J is TRBJ2-1 and V is TRBV29-1; 11 bases match TRBD2. The V gene's germline CDR1 is SQVTM and CDR2 ANQGSEA. This CDR3 contains 14 residues. The V gene end was trimmed by 7 bases and the J gene end by 8 bases; junction bases not matched to a gene: 10. CDR3 in amino acids: CSAGLAGLLDEQFF. CDR3 nucleotide sequence: TGCAGCGCCGGACTAGCGGGCTTGTTGGATGAGCAGTTCTTC.

The chain carries TRBV18 and TRBJ2-2; D unresolved. From germline, CDR1 is KGHSH and CDR2 LQKENI. The CDR3 runs to 13 residues. Deletions cut 2 bases from V and 5 bases from J, with 6 bases between. CDR3 amino acids: CASSPRRTGELFF. The CDR3 DNA follows: TGTGCCAGCTCACCAAGACGTACCGGGGAGCTGTTTTTT. The variable domain in full, completed from reference TRBV18 and TRBJ2-2, reads NAGVMQNPRHLVRRRGQEARLRCSPMKGHSHVYWYRQLPEEGLKFMVYLQKENIIDESGMPKERFSAEFPKEGPSILRIQQVVRGDSAAYFCASSPRRTGELFFGEGSRLTVL.

The DNA of the CDR3 is TGCGCCAGCGTGGGAGGGAGCTCCTACAATGAGCAGTTCTTC. Residues: CASVGGSSYNEQFF. V gene TRBV4-1 combines with J gene TRBJ2-1, with TRBD2 matching 7 bases. CDR3 length equals 14 residues. V was pared by 8 bases and J by 0 bases, with 4 bases of the junction left unmatched. Per the germline V gene, CDR1 is MGHRA and CDR2 is YSYEKL.

The chain combines TRBV27 with TRBJ1-4, with TRBD1 matching over 10 bases. Germline CDR1 MNHEY, CDR2 SMNVEV (reference sequence). The CDR3 extends over 15 amino acids. V lost 5 bases, J lost 5 bases, and 5 bases stayed unmatched. The CDR3 region is CASSGWTGGNEKLFF. The CDR3 nucleotides are TGTGCCAGCAGTGGCTGGACAGGGGGAAATGAAAAACTGTTTTTT.

In this sample, this clone turned up once. This chain joins TRBV4-3 and TRBJ1-3; no definite D call. CDR3 length equals 16 residues. The V and J ends lost 0 bases and 2 bases respectively, with 11 bases between them. Germline V CDR1 and CDR2: LGHNA, YSLEER. CDR3 loop: CASSQDRARTGNTIYF. The CDR3 nucleotides read TGCGCCAGCAGCCAAGATCGGGCCAGAACTGGAAACACCATATATTTT.

Of note for this clone: This sample also contains other DNA sequences that code for the same CDR3. The rearrangement joins TRBV7-2 to TRBJ2-7, with TRBD1 identical over 7 bases. V lost 5 bases, J lost 4 bases, and 8 bases stayed unmatched. The CDR3 is 14 amino acids. Germline CDR1 SGHTA, CDR2 FQGNSA. CDR3 sequence reads: CASSLRDSPYEQYF. The DNA for the CDR3 is TGTGCCAGCAGCCTCCGGGACAGCCCATACGAGCAGTACTTC.

In nucleotides, the CDR3 is TGTGCCAGCAGCTACGACCCGTTTAGTGTAAGGGGAACAGATACGCAGTATTTT. As protein: CASSYDPFSVRGTDTQYF. J is TRBJ2-3 and V is TRBV27; maybe TRBD1 (5 bases). V lost 6 bases to trimming and J lost 3 bases, with 25 bases between them. The CDR3 spans 18 residues. Germline V gene data show CDR1 as MNHEY and CDR2 as SMNVEV (reference sequence).

This sequence joins TRBV7-9 and TRBJ1-5; 7 nucleotides align to TRBD1. The CDR3 length is 14 residues. V shed 5 bases and J 7 bases; nucleotides not matched to a gene: 8. Germline CDR1 and CDR2: SEHNR and FQNEAQ (reference sequence). The DNA of the CDR3 is TGTGCCAGCAGCACCAATCAGGGGGGACAGCCCCAGCATTTT. It translates to CASSTNQGGQPQHF.

CDR3 amino acids: CASSSRDLPSYEQYF. In DNA, the CDR3 is TGTGCCAGCAGCTCCCGGGACTTACCTTCCTACGAGCAGTACTTC. The chain carries TRBV13 and TRBJ2-7; possibly TRBD2 for D (6 bases). The germline V and J ends were trimmed by 4 bases and 1 base, with 14 bases remaining between them. Germline CDR1 reads PRHDT; CDR2 reads FYEKMQ (reference sequence). The CDR3 extends over 15 amino acids.

The V call is TRBV28, the J call TRBJ2-3; D might be TRBD1 or TRBD2, each matching 5 bases. CDR1 is MDHEN and CDR2 is SYDVKM in the germline V gene. The CDR3 totals 16 residues. Trimming removed 2 bases from V and 2 bases from J, with 14 bases in between. The chain's CDR3 is CASSLEPGRDTDTQYF. The CDR3 DNA reads TGTGCCAGCAGTTTAGAGCCGGGACGGGACACAGATACGCAGTATTTT.

The chain carries TRBV27 and TRBJ2-3, with no clear D. The V gene lost 1 base and the J gene lost 1 base, with 18 bases spanning the gap. The germline gives CDR1 MNHEY, CDR2 SMNVEV (reference sequence). The CDR3 spans 18 residues. CDR3 sequence: CASSLYPQIPRGTDTQYF. The DNA of the CDR3 is TGTGCCAGCAGTTTATACCCCCAGATCCCCCGCGGCACAGATACGCAGTATTTT.

A note on this clone: Different DNA sequences within this sample yield the same CDR3. The CDR3 coding sequence is TGTGCCAGCAGCTCAACGGGCAATGAGCAGTTCTTC. Its protein is CASSSTGNEQFF. J is TRBJ2-1 and V is TRBV7-9, with D unresolved. The CDR3 loop spans 12 amino acids. Germline V gene lookup returns CDR1 SEHNR and CDR2 FQNEAQ (reference sequence). Deletions cut 4 bases from V and 6 bases from J, with 7 bases between.

This clone was recorded once. The V call is TRBV15, the J call TRBJ2-1; 9 bases are a match to TRBD2. V was clipped by 0 bases and J by 8 bases; unmatched bases: 8. This CDR3 is built from 16 residues. CDR1 is LNHNV and CDR2 is YYDKDF in the germline V gene (reference sequence). CDR3 DNA sequence: TGTGCCACCAGCAGAGATTGGGCTAGCGGGATTGATGAGCAGTTCTTC. Protein: CATSRDWASGIDEQFF. Using reference TRBV15 and TRBJ2-1 for the parts outside the CDR3, the full variable domain is DAMVIQNPRYQVTQFGKPVTLSCSQTLNHNVMYWYQQKSSQAPKLLFHYYDKDFNNEADTPDNFQSRRPNTSFCFLDIRSPGLGDTAMYLCATSRDWASGIDEQFFGPGTRLTVL.

In the case of this clone: A read error may account for a junction end that differs from germline. The genes are TRBV28 and TRBJ2-7; 8 positions match TRBD1. This CDR3 has 15 residues. CDR1 and CDR2 (germline): MDHEN, SYDVKM. The CDR3 loop reads CVSSSYQGAAYEQYF. CDR3 DNA: TGTGTCAGCAGTTCATATCAGGGGGCTGCCTACGAGCAGTACTTC.

The rearrangement joins TRBV2 to TRBJ1-2; D gene unclear. This CDR3 comprises 12 residues. V shed 10 bases and J shed 4 bases, with 13 bases lying between them. The germline gives CDR1 SNHLY, CDR2 FYNNEI. The CDR3 nucleotides read TGTGCCACCCTAGGGTCGTCCTATGGCTACACCTTC. This gives the protein CATLGSSYGYTF.